These 22 T cell receptor beta chains originate from one sample sequenced in a study of pediatric ulcerative colitis. Libraries were prepared by immunoSEQ multiplex PCR; TCRdb keeps only in-frame clonotypes and omits some of them. The table records tens of thousands of clones, roughly nine tenths of them present only once. Sequencing used blood. The receptors originated from a boy between 5 and 17 years old with severe ulcerative colitis.

The CDR3 here is CAWRASGVGYNEQFF. The CDR3 DNA follows: TGTGCCTGGAGGGCCTCGGGGGTGGGGTACAATGAGCAGTTCTTC. This rearrangement joins TRBV30 to TRBJ2-1; TRBD2 might be the D (6 bases). Germline V gene lookup returns CDR1 GTSNPN and CDR2 SVGIG (reference sequence). CDR3 length: 15 residues. The V and J ends lost 3 bases and 4 bases respectively, with 16 bases between them.

CDR3 residues: CAISDDRGMGTEAFF. CDR3 coding DNA: TGTGCCATCAGTGACGACAGGGGGATGGGCACTGAAGCTTTCTTT. V is TRBV10-3 and J is TRBJ1-1; 9 bases map to TRBD1. CDR3 length: 15 amino acids. V was pared by 3 bases and J by 4 bases, with 6 bases of the junction left unmatched. From germline, CDR1 is ENHRY and CDR2 SYGVKD.

This clone was detected a few times. The junction and the germline gene differ at one end; a read error may be behind it. The V call is TRBV7-8, the J call TRBJ2-5; D is perhaps TRBD2 (6 bases). Germline CDR1 reads SGHVS; CDR2 reads FQNEAQ. The CDR3 is 11 amino acids. The CDR3 DNA is TGTGCCAGCTGGTCCGATTTCGGCGGGGACTTC. Translated, it gives CASWSDFGGDF.

The rearrangement uses TRBV27 and TRBJ1-5, with D possibly matching TRBD1 (5 bases). The V and J ends lost 3 bases and 3 bases respectively, with 9 bases between them. Germline CDR1 MNHEY, CDR2 SMNVEV (reference sequence). The CDR3 is 14 amino acids. CDR3 bases: TGTGCCAGCAGTTTGGGGGGGGTCAATCAGCCCCAGCATTTT. Its protein product is CASSLGGVNQPQHF.

The chain carries TRBV6-5 and TRBJ2-1; D is ambiguous. The CDR3 sequence is 13 residues long. Trimming cost V 7 bases and J 4 bases, with 11 bases left between them. The germline V gene encodes CDR1 MNHEY and CDR2 SVGAGI. The CDR3 DNA reads as TGTGCCAGCACCGATGAAGCGTACAATGAGCAGTTCTTC. The encoded protein is CASTDEAYNEQFF.

The chain has TRBV2 and TRBJ2-7, with D hard to call. Trimming took off 4 bases at V and 4 bases at J, with 14 bases between the two ends. Germline CDR1 and CDR2: SNHLY and FYNNEI. The CDR3 consists of 14 residues. CDR3 nucleotide sequence: TGTGCCAGCAGTGTGGGCAAGGGCCCGTACGAGCAGTACTTC. It is translated as CASSVGKGPYEQYF.

The chain recombines TRBV27 with TRBJ1-1; weak D call: TRBD1 (6 bases). V gave up 5 bases and J gave up 0 bases, with 13 bases separating them. The CDR3 runs to 15 residues. Germline V gene data show CDR1 as MNHEY and CDR2 as SMNVEV (reference sequence). The CDR3: CASSPLDRLNTEAFF. CDR3 coding DNA: TGTGCCAGCAGTCCGTTAGACAGGTTGAACACTGAAGCTTTCTTT.

The V and J genes are TRBV19 and TRBJ1-1, with D uncertain. The CDR3 length is 14 residues. The V gene's germline CDR1 is LNHDA and CDR2 SQIVND (reference sequence). Trimming took 7 bases from V and 3 from J, leaving 15 bases between them. DNA for the CDR3: TGTGCCAGTATTCAAGGGAGCCGATACACTGAAGCTTTCTTT. Protein sequence: CASIQGSRYTEAFF.

The chain carries TRBV11-2 and TRBJ2-3; perhaps D is TRBD1 or TRBD2 (6 bases each). The CDR3 is made up of 16 amino acids. Germline-derived CDR1 and CDR2 are SGHAT and FQNNGV. The V and J ends lost 8 bases and 5 bases respectively, with 23 bases between them. CDR3 nucleotide sequence: TGTGCCAGCCGTTCGTCCTGGGGGGCGGTAGAAGATACGCAGTATTTT. Its protein product is CASRSSWGAVEDTQYF. Full variable domain (outside the CDR3, taken from reference TRBV11-2 and TRBJ2-3): EAGVAQSPRYKIIEKRQSVAFWCNPISGHATLYWYQQILGQGPKLLIQFQNNGVVDDSQLPKDRFSAERLKGVDSTLKIQPAKLEDSAVYLCASRSSWGAVEDTQYFGPGTRLTVL.

This clone occurred a few times. The chain uses TRBV6-5 and TRBJ2-7, with 8 nucleotides matching TRBD2. This CDR3 comprises 14 residues. V was clipped by 6 bases and J by 2 bases; unmatched bases: 6. CDR1 and CDR2 (germline): MNHEY, SVGAGI. The CDR3 region has the DNA TGTGCCAGCAGACCGGGAGGGCTGGCCTACGAGCAGTACTTC. It codes for CASRPGGLAYEQYF.

The J gene is TRBJ2-3, the V gene TRBV15; no clear D. The CDR3 runs 14 residues. Germline values: CDR1 LNHNV, CDR2 YYDKDF (reference sequence). Trimming removed 0 bases at V and 4 bases at J, with 8 bases between. The CDR3 nucleotides read TGTGCCACCAGCAGAGAAATCTACCCAGATACGCAGTATTTT. This encodes CATSREIYPDTQYF.

This sequence joins TRBV30 and TRBJ1-1; D might be TRBD1 (5 bases). CDR1 and CDR2 from the germline V gene are GTSNPN and SVGIG (reference sequence). The germline V and J ends were trimmed by 5 bases and 3 bases, with 13 bases remaining between them. This CDR3 comprises 13 residues. The DNA for the CDR3 is TGTGCCTGGCTATGGTGGGACGACACTGAAGCTTTCTTT. Translated, it gives CAWLWWDDTEAFF. Full variable domain (remainder filled in from reference TRBV30 and TRBJ1-1): SQTIHQWPATLVQPVGSPLSLECTVEGTSNPNLYWYRQAAGRGLQLLFYSVGIGQISSEVPQNLSASRPQDRQFILSSKKLLLSDSGFYLCAWLWWDDTEAFFGQGTRLTVV.

This rearrangement joins TRBV7-9 to TRBJ2-3, with D perhaps TRBD1 or TRBD2 (5 bases each). This CDR3 contains 16 residues. Germline loops: CDR1 SEHNR, CDR2 FQNEAQ (reference sequence). The V end was cut by 2 bases, the J end by 0 bases, with 12 bases between. CDR3 nucleotides: TGTGCCAGCAGCTTATGGTGGGACCAAAGCACAGATACGCAGTATTTT. Its protein product is CASSLWWDQSTDTQYF. The entire variable domain, with the rest obtained from reference TRBV7-9 and TRBJ2-3, is as follows: DTGVSQNPRHKITKRGQNVTFRCDPISEHNRLYWYRQTLGQGPEFLTYFQNEAQLEKSRLLSDRFSAERPKGSFSTLEIQRTEQGDSAMYLCASSLWWDQSTDTQYFGPGTRLTVL.

The gene calls are TRBV7-9 and TRBJ1-1, with 7 nucleotides matching TRBD1. Trimming cost V 4 bases and J 5 bases; bases outside gene matches: 7. CDR3 length: 14 amino acids. Germline V gene lookup returns CDR1 SEHNR and CDR2 FQNEAQ (reference sequence). The chain's CDR3 is CASSSPPGGTEAFF. The CDR3 DNA reads TGTGCCAGCAGCTCCCCCCCAGGGGGTACTGAAGCTTTCTTT.

This chain uses TRBV28 with TRBJ1-5; D ambiguous. CDR1 is MDHEN and CDR2 is SYDVKM in the germline V gene. Deletions cut 7 bases from V and 7 bases from J, with 14 bases between. This CDR3 is 13 amino acids long. The CDR3 sequence is CASTWPQGQPQHF. CDR3 DNA: TGTGCCAGCACGTGGCCGCAAGGGCAGCCCCAGCATTTT. The variable domain in full, with the rest retrieved from reference TRBV28 and TRBJ1-5, is DVKVTQSSRYLVKRTGEKVFLECVQDMDHENMFWYRQDPGLGLRLIYFSYDVKMKEKGDIPEGYSVSREKKERFSLILESASTNQTSMYLCASTWPQGQPQHFGDGTRLSIL.

This clone was seen a few times. The genes are TRBV11-2 and TRBJ2-1; D is possibly TRBD1 or TRBD2 (5 bases each). CDR3 length: 17 residues. V was clipped by 0 bases and J by 1 base, with 13 bases between them. Germline V gene data show CDR1 as SGHAT and CDR2 as FQNNGV. The CDR3 region is CASSLDKWGPSYNEQFF. For the CDR3, the DNA is TGTGCCAGCAGCTTAGATAAGTGGGGACCTTCCTACAATGAGCAGTTCTTC.

The chain carries TRBV11-2 and TRBJ2-7; possible D gene TRBD1, 6 bases. With 4 bases removed from V and 7 bases from J, the gap between germline ends came to 20 bases. The CDR3 length is 15 residues. Germline V gene lookup returns CDR1 SGHAT and CDR2 FQNNGV. CDR3 loop: CASSSQGSTPVEQYF. The CDR3 region has the DNA TGTGCCAGCAGCTCGCAGGGGTCCACACCCGTAGAGCAGTACTTC.

This sequence joins TRBV14 and TRBJ2-1; TRBD2 matches at 8 bases. The CDR3 is 17 residues long. CDR1 and CDR2 from the germline V gene are SGHDN and FVKESK. After removal of 4 bases from V and 4 bases from J, the junction contained 12 bases not matched to a gene. The DNA for the CDR3 is TGTGCCAGCAGCCCCTCGGAAGCGGGAGTGGGGTACAATGAGCAGTTCTTC. Translating it yields CASSPSEAGVGYNEQFF.

This clone was found once. The J gene is TRBJ2-5, the V gene TRBV6-1; D not certain. The CDR3 runs to 10 residues. V was cut by 8 bases and J by 4 bases, with 5 bases left in between. Germline V gene lookup returns CDR1 MNHNS and CDR2 SASEGT. The CDR3 DNA sequence: TGTGCCAGCGGGGTAGAGACCCAGTACTTC. Translated, it gives CASGVETQYF.

V usage is TRBV7-8 and J usage is TRBJ2-7; possible D gene TRBD1, 5 bases. The CDR3 is made up of 15 amino acids. V was clipped by 5 bases and J by 3 bases, with 17 bases between them. Germline-derived CDR1 and CDR2 are SGHVS and FQNEAQ. DNA for the CDR3: TGTGCCAGCAGCGGCGACAGTGGGGCTTTCTACGAGCAGTACTTC. It is translated as CASSGDSGAFYEQYF.

The V call is TRBV29-1, the J call TRBJ1-2; D uncertain. The CDR3 loop spans 15 amino acids. In germline, CDR1 is SQVTM, CDR2 ANQGSEA. V was trimmed by 4 bases and J by 3 bases, leaving 18 bases between them. CDR3 amino acids: CSVVRQDEIYYGYTF. CDR3 nucleotide sequence: TGCAGCGTTGTTAGGCAGGACGAGATATACTATGGCTACACCTTC.

The chain is built from TRBV6-6 and TRBJ2-7; 8 nucleotides agree with TRBD2. The J segment lost 3 bases and the V segment lost 0 bases, leaving 1 base of the junction unmatched. This CDR3 region has 14 residues. Germline loops: CDR1 MNHNY, CDR2 SVGAGI (reference sequence). The CDR3: CASSYSSGNYEQYF. Here the CDR3 DNA reads TGTGCCAGCAGTTACTCTAGCGGGAACTACGAGCAGTACTTC.